The 25 T cell receptor beta chains in this list originate from one sample, sequenced in a study of cytomegalovirus exposure and HLA in healthy donors. TCRdb's copy holds only in-frame clones and misses some; the assay was immunoSEQ multiplex PCR. The sample lists about 350,000 clones; approximately 86% were seen once. The material sequenced was PBMCs. These receptors all stem from a woman aged 25 to 39 in good health and CMV-seropositive.

The chain carries TRBV28 and TRBJ2-5; 9 bases agree with TRBD1. Unmatched junction bases numbered 4, after V lost 2 bases and J lost 3 bases. This CDR3 has 15 residues. Germline V gives CDR1 MDHEN, CDR2 SYDVKM. The CDR3 reads CASSLMTGGEETQYF. The CDR3 region has the DNA TGTGCCAGCAGTTTAATGACAGGGGGGGAAGAGACCCAGTACTTC.

This clone occurred once. This chain links TRBV4-2 with TRBJ2-7, with a weak D call TRBD2 (5 bases). Between the trimmed V and J ends, which lost 0 bases and 4 bases, there was a span of 13 bases. This CDR3 has 15 amino acids. Germline values: CDR1 LGHNA, CDR2 YNFKEQ. The CDR3 DNA sequence: TGTGCCAGCAGCCAAGAGAGGGCTAGCCTATACGAGCAGTACTTC. The encoded protein is CASSQERASLYEQYF.

This chain connects TRBV5-6 to TRBJ1-1, with 7 bases identical to TRBD1. The CDR3 is 14 residues long. Germline CDR1 and CDR2: SGHDT and YYEEEE. The V gene end was trimmed by 4 bases and the J gene end by 3 bases; junction bases not matched to a gene: 6. CDR3 amino acids: CASSILQGYTEAFF. DNA for the CDR3: TGTGCCAGCAGCATACTACAGGGGTACACTGAAGCTTTCTTT.

In regard to this clone: One end of the junction does not line up with germline, which may come from a read error. J is TRBJ1-2 and V is TRBV20-1; 7 bases align to TRBD1. The CDR3 covers 11 residues. CDR1 is DFQATT and CDR2 is SNEGSKA in the germline V gene (reference sequence). This chain's CDR3 is CSARPGQRNSF. DNA for the CDR3: TGCAGTGCTAGGCCGGGACAGAGAAACTCCTTC.

This clone came up once. The J gene is TRBJ2-4, the V gene TRBV28; TRBD1 matches 7 bases. In germline, CDR1 is MDHEN, CDR2 SYDVKM. The trim removed 5 bases at V and 1 base at J, leaving 2 bases unmatched. The CDR3 consists of 14 residues. CDR3 sequence (DNA): TGTGCCAGCAGTGCGGACAGGGCCAAAAACATTCAGTACTTC. This sequence encodes CASSADRAKNIQYF.

The chain couples TRBV7-3 to TRBJ2-1; D possibly corresponds to TRBD1 (7 bases). CDR3 length: 15 amino acids. Germline CDR1 and CDR2: SGHTA and FQGTGA. V was cut by 4 bases and J by 3 bases, with 13 bases left in between. CDR3 region: CASSSTRDSYNEQFF. CDR3 coding DNA: TGTGCCAGCAGCTCTACGCGGGACAGCTACAATGAGCAGTTCTTC.

This rearrangement joins TRBV7-2 to TRBJ2-2, with TRBD1 matching 9 bases. CDR1 and CDR2 (germline): SGHTA, FQGNSA. V trimming: 3 bases; J trimming: 6 bases; junction bases outside the gene matches: 2. The CDR3 has 14 residues. The CDR3 DNA follows: TGTGCCAGCAGCTTTACAGGGGGCGCCGGGGAGCTGTTTTTT. It encodes CASSFTGGAGELFF.

The chain recombines TRBV7-3 with TRBJ2-2; D might be TRBD1 (5 bases). The germline CDR1 and CDR2 sequences are SGHTA and FQGTGA. Trimming removed 0 bases at V and 2 bases at J, with 10 bases between. The length of the CDR3 is 16 residues. The CDR3 DNA follows: TGTGCCAGCAGCTTAACGGAACAGGTCAACACCGGGGAGCTGTTTTTT. Translation: CASSLTEQVNTGELFF.

The rearrangement joins TRBV2 to TRBJ2-7, with D maybe TRBD1 (7 bases). There are 16 residues in the CDR3. Between the trimmed V and J ends, which lost 2 bases and 3 bases, there was a span of 17 bases. Germline CDR1 and CDR2: SNHLY and FYNNEI. CDR3 sequence reads: CASSESGAGGGYEQYF. DNA for the CDR3: TGTGCCAGCAGTGAAAGTGGGGCAGGGGGAGGCTACGAGCAGTACTTC.

This chain connects TRBV6-5 to TRBJ2-5; TRBD2 aligns across 10 bases. The CDR3 totals 16 residues. V gave up 0 bases and J gave up 5 bases; unmatched junction bases: 6. Germline V gene sequence: CDR1 MNHEY, CDR2 SVGAGI. In nucleotides, the CDR3 is TGTGCCAGCAGTTACTCGACGAGCGGGGGGGAGGAGACCCAGTACTTC. It is translated as CASSYSTSGGEETQYF.

This chain links TRBV7-9 with TRBJ2-7; no clear D. V was clipped by 2 bases and J by 9 bases, with 8 bases between them. CDR1 is SEHNR, CDR2 FQNEAQ, per germline (reference sequence). There are 11 residues in the CDR3. The CDR3 nucleotides read TGTGCCAGCAGCTTACTTGTTGGGCAGTACTTC. Protein sequence: CASSLLVGQYF.

A few counts support this clone. The rearrangement links TRBV27 to TRBJ2-7; possibly TRBD2 for D (6 bases). The CDR3 consists of 13 residues. V shed 6 bases and J shed 2 bases, with 11 bases lying between them. Germline V gene data show CDR1 as MNHEY and CDR2 as SMNVEV (reference sequence). CDR3 protein: CASSPGGTYEQYF. The CDR3 region has the DNA TGTGCCAGCAGCCCCGGAGGGACCTACGAGCAGTACTTC.

The chain employs TRBV9 and TRBJ1-5; 7 positions match TRBD1. Germline V gives CDR1 SGDLS, CDR2 YYNGEE. The CDR3 runs 14 residues. Germline trimming cut 0 bases from V and 10 bases from J; bases unmatched to any gene: 7. CDR3 coding DNA: TGTGCCAGCAGCGTAGATCCAGGGGGAGGACCCCAGCATTTT. Translated, it gives CASSVDPGGGPQHF.

CDR3 region: CASSELGGYNSPLHF. CDR3 nucleotide sequence: TGTGCCAGCAGCGAGCTAGGAGGATATAATTCACCCCTCCACTTT. The gene calls are TRBV9 and TRBJ1-6; D is uncertain. Germline lookup yields CDR1 SGDLS and CDR2 YYNGEE. Between the trimmed V and J ends, which lost 3 bases and 4 bases, there was a span of 11 bases. The CDR3 has 15 amino acids.

This chain links TRBV27 with TRBJ2-1; 8 bases fit TRBD2. The V and J ends lost 7 bases and 7 bases, in that order; junction bases with no gene match: 15. This CDR3 is 16 amino acids long. In germline, CDR1 is MNHEY, CDR2 SMNVEV (reference sequence). Here the CDR3 DNA reads TGTGCCAGCACCCTCCGGGGGGGACGGACGGTGAATGAGCAGTTCTTC. Protein: CASTLRGGRTVNEQFF.

V is TRBV27 and J is TRBJ2-5; TRBD2 is a possible D gene (6 bases). The J call may be mistaken, given a closer DNA end match to TRBJ2-7. CDR1 MNHEY and CDR2 SMNVEV come from the germline V gene (reference sequence). This CDR3 is 14 amino acids long. The CDR3 protein is CASSFTVGTYEQYF. For the CDR3, the DNA is TGTGCCAGCAGTTTCACGGTGGGGACTTACGAGCAGTACTTC.

This chain uses TRBV30 with TRBJ2-7; no reliable D call. Germline V gene sequence: CDR1 GTSNPN, CDR2 SVGIG (reference sequence). This CDR3 comprises 14 residues. Trimming shortened V by 1 base and J by 6 bases, and 16 bases separated the two germline ends. CDR3 coding DNA: TGTGCCTGGAGTGCCATTTGGACGACGGCCGAGCAGTACTTC. Translated, it gives CAWSAIWTTAEQYF.

V is TRBV2 and J is TRBJ2-7; D is unclear. V gave up 4 bases and J gave up 0 bases, with 10 bases separating them. The germline CDR1 and CDR2 sequences are SNHLY and FYNNEI. CDR3 length equals 14 residues. DNA for the CDR3: TGTGCCAGCAGTGTGGGATCGAGCTCCTACGAGCAGTACTTC. As protein: CASSVGSSSYEQYF.

This clone has more than one count but fewer than ten. Other DNA sequences in this specimen translate into the identical CDR3. V and J are TRBV9 and TRBJ2-7; 8 bases line up with TRBD1. This CDR3 is built from 14 residues. The V gene's germline CDR1 is SGDLS and CDR2 YYNGEE. The trim removed 0 bases at V and 2 bases at J, leaving 1 base unmatched. CDR3 DNA sequence: TGTGCCAGCAGCGTAGGACAGGGGCCCTACGAGCAGTACTTC. It translates to CASSVGQGPYEQYF.

The J gene is TRBJ1-2, the V gene TRBV6-5; D is undetermined. V lost 2 bases, J lost 4 bases, and 14 bases lay in between. This CDR3 has 15 amino acids. CDR1 MNHEY and CDR2 SVGAGI come from the germline V gene. In DNA, the CDR3 is TGTGCCAGCAGTTACGATAGGGCGGCCGGCTATGGCTACACCTTC. Protein sequence: CASSYDRAAGYGYTF.

The J gene is TRBJ2-7, the V gene TRBV6-1; no clear D gene. The CDR3 is 16 amino acids. The V end lost 5 bases, the J end lost 5 bases, and 22 bases lay between the germline ends. The V gene's germline CDR1 is MNHNS and CDR2 SASEGT. CDR3 bases: TGTGCCAGCAGTCAAGGAGCTGGGGTCGGTTTGAACGAGCAGTACTTC. Translating gives CASSQGAGVGLNEQYF.

J is TRBJ2-7 and V is TRBV9; the D gene is possibly TRBD2 (7 bases). The V and J ends lost 0 bases and 1 base respectively, with 11 bases between them. The germline gives CDR1 SGDLS, CDR2 YYNGEE. The CDR3 is 15 residues long. The CDR3 reads CASSVGGGGSYEQYF. CDR3 nucleotide sequence: TGTGCCAGCAGCGTAGGAGGGGGGGGATCCTACGAGCAGTACTTC.

This clone has at least ten counts. The chain uses TRBV14 and TRBJ2-2; perhaps TRBD2 as D (6 bases). From germline, CDR1 is SGHDN and CDR2 FVKESK. The CDR3 has 18 amino acids. Trimming shortened V by 0 bases and J by 5 bases, and 19 bases separated the two germline ends. The CDR3 DNA is TGTGCCAGCAGCCAAGATCGGGGCGGGGAGCTCTCAACCGGGGAGCTGTTTTTT. It is translated as CASSQDRGGELSTGELFF.

This clone occurred once. The chain is built from TRBV27 and TRBJ2-7, with a weak D call TRBD2 (5 bases). V was clipped by 2 bases and J by 7 bases, with 18 bases between them. The CDR3 loop spans 15 amino acids. Per germline, CDR1 MNHEY and CDR2 SMNVEV (reference sequence). The CDR3 DNA reads TGTGCCAGCAGTTTAATTCAGAGGGCGCCCCGGGAGCAGTACTTC. Translated: CASSLIQRAPREQYF.

The J gene is TRBJ2-3, the V gene TRBV9; D might be TRBD2 (6 bases). The germline V gene has CDR1 SGDLS and CDR2 YYNGEE. The CDR3 contains 15 residues. Trimming removed 7 bases at V and 2 bases at J, with 17 bases between. The CDR3 DNA sequence: TGTGCCAGCTCCGTATCCAGCGGGTCCACAGATACGCAGTATTTT. It specifies CASSVSSGSTDTQYF.